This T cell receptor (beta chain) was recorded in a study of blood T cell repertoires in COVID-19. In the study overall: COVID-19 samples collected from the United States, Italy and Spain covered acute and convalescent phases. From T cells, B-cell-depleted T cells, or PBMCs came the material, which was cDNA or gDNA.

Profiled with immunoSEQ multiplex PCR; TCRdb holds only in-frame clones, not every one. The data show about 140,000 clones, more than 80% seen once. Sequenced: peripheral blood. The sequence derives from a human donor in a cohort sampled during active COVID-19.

CDR3 DNA sequence: TGCGCCAGCAGCTTCACTAGCGGGGGGGCGAGGACAGATACGCAGTATTTT. Its protein is CASSFTSGGARTDTQYF. The V and J genes are TRBV5-1 and TRBJ2-3, with 13 bases matching TRBD2. Germline CDR1 SGHRS, CDR2 YFSETQ. The trim removed 2 bases at V and 3 bases at J, leaving 6 bases unmatched. The CDR3 runs 17 residues.